These T cell receptor beta chains were read from a single sample in a study of cytomegalovirus exposure and HLA in healthy donors. Produced via immunoSEQ multiplex PCR; TCRdb's table is partial and in-frame only. The profile shows under 300,000 clones, around 87% of them singletons. Sequencing was done on a sample of PBMCs. Receptors originate from a woman aged 18-29 years in good health and CMV-seronegative. Both conserved end residues are part of each CDR3. Each record gives: clone size, J gene, V gene, D gene, CDR3 protein, CDR3 DNA. The D gene is left open where the match is weak. The listing skips clone size in some rows; elsewhere it reads once, few, many or a size class.

abundance: NA; j_gene: TRBJ1-5; v_gene: TRBV28; d_gene: TRBD1; CDR3aa: CASRRTGRSGQPQHF; CDR3nt: TGTGCCAGCAGGAGGACAGGGAGGTCAGGACAGCCCCAGCATTTT
abundance: NA; j_gene: TRBJ2-7; v_gene: TRBV5-1; d_gene: TRBD2; CDR3aa: CASRPVPGLAGADRSYEQYF; CDR3nt: TGCGCCAGCAGACCCGTACCGGGACTAGCGGGGGCCGATAGATCCTACGAGCAGTACTTC
abundance: NA; j_gene: TRBJ1-4; v_gene: TRBV10-3; d_gene: NA; CDR3aa: CAISGDIATNEKLFF; CDR3nt: TGTGCCATCAGTGGGGACATTGCAACTAATGAAAAACTGTTTTTT
abundance: once; j_gene: TRBJ1-5; v_gene: TRBV27; d_gene: NA; CDR3aa: CASSSLGRNQPQHF; CDR3nt: TGTGCCAGCAGTTCCCTGGGCCGCAATCAGCCCCAGCATTTT
abundance: NA; j_gene: TRBJ1-2; v_gene: TRBV19; d_gene: NA; CDR3aa: CASSIGRGVNGYTF; CDR3nt: TGTGCCAGTAGTATTGGGAGGGGGGTGAATGGCTACACCTTC
abundance: NA; j_gene: TRBJ1-5; v_gene: TRBV28; d_gene: NA; CDR3aa: CASDPQGLLNQPQHF; CDR3nt: TGTGCCAGCGATCCTCAGGGATTACTCAATCAGCCCCAGCATTTT
abundance: NA; j_gene: TRBJ2-1; v_gene: TRBV14; d_gene: TRBD2; CDR3aa: CASSQVWSGGASLNEQFF; CDR3nt: TGTGCCAGCAGCCAAGTTTGGAGCGGGGGGGCTTCTCTGAATGAGCAGTTCTTC
abundance: NA; j_gene: TRBJ2-3; v_gene: TRBV13; d_gene: NA; CDR3aa: CASSINLQGKAHTQYF; CDR3nt: TGTGCCAGCAGCATAAACCTACAGGGTAAAGCCCATACGCAGTATTTT
abundance: NA; j_gene: TRBJ1-6; v_gene: TRBV30; d_gene: TRBD1; CDR3aa: CAWSVRGTDNSPLHF; CDR3nt: TGTGCCTGGAGTGTACGCGGGACAGATAATTCACCCCTCCACTTT
abundance: NA; j_gene: TRBJ1-3; v_gene: TRBV9; d_gene: NA; CDR3aa: CASSVHPAQGMSGNTIYF; CDR3nt: TGTGCCAGCAGCGTCCACCCCGCTCAGGGGATGTCTGGAAACACCATATATTTT
abundance: once; j_gene: TRBJ2-1; v_gene: TRBV28; d_gene: TRBD2; CDR3aa: CASSLGTSGGPVLGNEQFF; CDR3nt: TGTGCCAGCAGCCTCGGGACTAGCGGGGGGCCTGTGCTGGGCAATGAGCAGTTCTTC
abundance: NA; j_gene: TRBJ1-1; v_gene: TRBV19; d_gene: NA; CDR3aa: CASSFFGQTDEAFF; CDR3nt: NA
abundance: NA; j_gene: TRBJ1-1; v_gene: TRBV7-9; d_gene: NA; CDR3aa: CASSPNLSGSTFF; CDR3nt: TGTGCCAGCAGCCCAAACTTGTCAGGGTCTACTTTCTTT
abundance: NA; j_gene: TRBJ1-2; v_gene: TRBV7-2; d_gene: TRBD1; CDR3aa: CASSLSAGQGASDGYTF; CDR3nt: TGTGCCAGCAGCTTATCGGCGGGACAGGGGGCTTCGGATGGCTACACCTTC
abundance: NA; j_gene: TRBJ1-2; v_gene: TRBV6-6; d_gene: NA; CDR3aa: CASSIGLDGYTF; CDR3nt: TGTGCCAGCAGTATCGGACTCGACGGCTACACCTTC
abundance: NA; j_gene: TRBJ1-6; v_gene: TRBV2; d_gene: TRBD1; CDR3aa: CATPGQNNSPLHF; CDR3nt: TGTGCCACCCCGGGACAGAATAATTCACCCCTCCACTTT
abundance: NA; j_gene: TRBJ2-3; v_gene: TRBV7-8; d_gene: TRBD2; CDR3aa: CASSLDSGLAGAQSTDTQYF; CDR3nt: TGTGCCAGCAGCTTAGACTCGGGACTAGCGGGGGCCCAAAGCACAGATACGCAGTATTTT
abundance: NA; j_gene: TRBJ1-4; v_gene: TRBV6-5; d_gene: NA; CDR3aa: CASSYAGNEKLFF; CDR3nt: TGTGCCAGCAGTTACGCAGGGAACGAAAAACTGTTTTTT
abundance: NA; j_gene: TRBJ2-3; v_gene: TRBV4-2; d_gene: NA; CDR3aa: CASSQENSRGTQYF; CDR3nt: TGTGCCAGCAGCCAAGAAAACAGTCGGGGTACGCAGTATTTT
abundance: NA; j_gene: TRBJ2-3; v_gene: TRBV7-6; d_gene: NA; CDR3aa: CASSLEGTDTQYF; CDR3nt: TGTGCCAGCAGCTTAGAGGGGACAGATACGCAGTATTTT
abundance: once; j_gene: TRBJ2-3; v_gene: TRBV7-7; d_gene: NA; CDR3aa: CASSLDRSDTQYF; CDR3nt: TGTGCCAGCAGCTTAGATAGATCTGATACGCAGTATTTT
abundance: NA; j_gene: TRBJ2-1; v_gene: TRBV10-1; d_gene: NA; CDR3aa: CASSERLASSDEQFF; CDR3nt: TGCGCCAGCAGTGAGCGTCTAGCGAGCTCGGATGAGCAGTTCTTC
abundance: NA; j_gene: TRBJ2-2; v_gene: TRBV15; d_gene: NA; CDR3aa: CATSGRIGQFTNTGELFF; CDR3nt: TGTGCCACCAGCGGCCGAATCGGACAGTTTACGAACACCGGGGAGCTGTTTTTT
abundance: NA; j_gene: TRBJ1-2; v_gene: TRBV6-5; d_gene: TRBD1; CDR3aa: CASSYSTARGYGYTF; CDR3nt: TGTGCCAGCAGTTACTCGACCGCCAGGGGGTATGGCTACACCTTC
abundance: NA; j_gene: TRBJ1-1; v_gene: TRBV7-3; d_gene: NA; CDR3aa: CASSLLGSNTEAFF; CDR3nt: TGTGCCAGCAGCTTATTGGGCAGTAACACTGAAGCTTTCTTT
abundance: NA; j_gene: TRBJ1-5; v_gene: TRBV12-2; d_gene: NA; CDR3aa: CASRPWDSSCLNQPQHF; CDR3nt: TGTGCAAGTCGCCCCTGGGACAGTTCCTGTTTGAATCAGCCCCAGCATTTT
abundance: NA; j_gene: TRBJ1-1; v_gene: TRBV7-9; d_gene: NA; CDR3aa: CASSYTGSEAFF; CDR3nt: TGTGCCAGCAGTTATACAGGATCTGAAGCTTTCTTT
abundance: NA; j_gene: TRBJ2-3; v_gene: TRBV4-1; d_gene: NA; CDR3aa: CASLVEGTDTQYF; CDR3nt: TGCGCCAGCCTAGTCGAGGGCACAGATACGCAGTATTTT
abundance: NA; j_gene: TRBJ2-1; v_gene: TRBV5-1; d_gene: TRBD2; CDR3aa: CASSLTSGSSYNEQFF; CDR3nt: TGCGCCAGCAGCTTGACTAGCGGAAGCTCCTACAATGAGCAGTTCTTC
abundance: NA; j_gene: TRBJ1-3; v_gene: TRBV9; d_gene: NA; CDR3aa: CASSLTWGESGNTIYF; CDR3nt: TGTGCCAGCAGCCTCACATGGGGAGAATCTGGAAACACCATATATTTT
abundance: NA; j_gene: TRBJ2-3; v_gene: TRBV7-7; d_gene: TRBD2; CDR3aa: CANSMGLAGATDTQYF; CDR3nt: TGTGCCAACAGCATGGGACTAGCGGGGGCCACAGATACGCAGTATTTT
abundance: NA; j_gene: TRBJ1-2; v_gene: TRBV6-6; d_gene: NA; CDR3aa: CASSLSGSSGYTF; CDR3nt: TGTGCCAGCAGTTTATCGGGGAGTAGTGGCTACACCTTC
abundance: NA; j_gene: TRBJ1-5; v_gene: TRBV28; d_gene: NA; CDR3aa: CASSSHSSNQPQHF; CDR3nt: TGTGCCAGCAGTTCACACAGTAGCAATCAGCCCCAGCATTTT
abundance: NA; j_gene: TRBJ1-4; v_gene: TRBV7-8; d_gene: TRBD1; CDR3aa: CASSPGTASGGEKLFF; CDR3nt: TGTGCCAGCAGCCCCGGGACAGCTAGTGGGGGTGAAAAACTGTTTTTT
abundance: NA; j_gene: TRBJ2-5; v_gene: TRBV6-5; d_gene: TRBD2; CDR3aa: CASSGPGTSHETQYF; CDR3nt: TGTGCCAGCAGTGGTCCCGGGACTAGCCATGAGACCCAGTACTTC
abundance: NA; j_gene: TRBJ2-7; v_gene: TRBV7-9; d_gene: TRBD2; CDR3aa: CASSPPGGTPLYEQYF; CDR3nt: TGTGCCAGCAGCCCTCCGGGGGGGACCCCCCTCTACGAGCAGTACTTC
abundance: NA; j_gene: TRBJ2-1; v_gene: TRBV30; d_gene: TRBD2; CDR3aa: CAWSVGLAGPNEQFF; CDR3nt: TGTGCCTGGAGTGTAGGCCTAGCGGGGCCAAATGAGCAGTTCTTC
abundance: few; j_gene: TRBJ2-7; v_gene: TRBV4-3; d_gene: NA; CDR3aa: CASSQGPISQQYF; CDR3nt: TGCGCCAGCAGCCAGGGGCCCATTTCACAGCAGTACTTC
abundance: NA; j_gene: TRBJ2-7; v_gene: TRBV29-1; d_gene: TRBD1; CDR3aa: CSVEVGQGPEQYF; CDR3nt: TGCAGCGTTGAAGTTGGACAGGGCCCCGAGCAGTACTTC
abundance: NA; j_gene: TRBJ1-2; v_gene: TRBV5-4; d_gene: TRBD1; CDR3aa: CASRQAGTGGSGYTF; CDR3nt: TGTGCCAGCAGGCAGGCCGGGACAGGGGGCTCTGGCTACACCTTC